This T cell receptor beta chain emerged from a study of blood T cell repertoires in COVID-19. Study context: There were acute and convalescent COVID-19 samples, and they came from the United States, Italy and Spain. PBMCs, B-cell-depleted T cells, or T cells were the source of the cDNA or gDNA that made up the material.

The trim removed 4 bases at V and 5 bases at J, leaving 23 bases unmatched. Germline lookup yields CDR1 KGHSH and CDR2 LQKENI. The CDR3 sequence is 19 residues long. Authors' processing steps: Amplified reference gene primers provided the basis for estimating nucleated cell counts. Generated by immunoSEQ multiplex PCR, the TCRdb table keeps only in-frame clones and is missing some. That table is the source of V, J and clone size, and D and trimming were worked out from the DNA. Counted here are 100,000 to 150,000 clones, around 89% occurring once; the ten biggest clones make up more than 2%. The origin of this receptor is a man in his 70s with active COVID-19. The rearrangement joins TRBV18 to TRBJ2-7; 7 nucleotides align to TRBD1. The specimen was peripheral blood. For the CDR3, the DNA is TGTGCCAGCTCACGTACCGGACCGGGACAGCGAGCCGTAGAAAACGAGCAGTACTTC. It encodes CASSRTGPGQRAVENEQYF.